The next 7 T cell receptor beta chains were all read from a single sample in a study of cytomegalovirus exposure and HLA in healthy donors. PCR involved 60 Vbeta and 13 Jbeta primers. TCRdb's copy holds only in-frame clones and misses some; the assay was immunoSEQ multiplex PCR. The data contain around 100,000 clones, 60% to 80% of them singletons. Sequenced material: PBMCs. These TCRs come from a man between 60 and 70 years old in good health and CMV-seropositive.

The V and J genes are TRBV6-5 and TRBJ2-3; 9 bases are shared with TRBD1. The V segment lost 10 bases and the J segment 3 bases; nucleotides outside the gene matches: 8. Germline CDR1 MNHEY, CDR2 SVGAGI. CDR3 length equals 14 residues. DNA of the CDR3: TGTGCCACTCTGTCGGGACAGGGTACAGATACGCAGTATTTT. Translating it yields CATLSGQGTDTQYF.

The chain recombines TRBV18 with TRBJ2-1, with 8 positions matching TRBD1. This CDR3 comprises 13 residues. V trimming: 3 bases; J trimming: 5 bases; junction bases outside the gene matches: 0. CDR1 KGHSH and CDR2 LQKENI come from the germline V gene. The CDR3 sequence is CASSPGQDNEQFF. The CDR3 DNA reads as TGTGCCAGCTCACCGGGACAGGACAATGAGCAGTTCTTC.

The chain links TRBV5-5 to TRBJ2-5; 11 bases match TRBD2. The CDR3 runs 16 residues. Trimming cost V 4 bases and J 1 base; bases outside gene matches: 6. Germline V gene data show CDR1 as SGHKS and CDR2 as YYEKEE (reference sequence). This CDR3 is CASSALAGGLQETQYF. CDR3 bases: TGTGCCAGCAGCGCCCTAGCGGGGGGCCTCCAAGAGACCCAGTACTTC.

The chain has TRBV29-1 and TRBJ2-3, with 7 bases identical to TRBD2. V lost 0 bases to trimming and J lost 9 bases; unmatched junction nucleotides: 3. Germline V gives CDR1 SQVTM, CDR2 ANQGSEA. The CDR3 runs to 12 residues. In DNA, the CDR3 is TGCAGCGTTGAAGATCGGGGACTAACGCAGTATTTT. Translation gives CSVEDRGLTQYF.

This sequence joins TRBV9 and TRBJ2-3; 8 bases fit TRBD2. CDR3 length: 14 amino acids. Losses at the gene ends were 0 bases for V and 10 bases for J; bases not matched to a gene: 7. Germline lookup yields CDR1 SGDLS and CDR2 YYNGEE. The CDR3 here is CASSVDAGGRAQYF. As DNA, the CDR3 is TGTGCCAGCAGCGTAGATGCGGGGGGTCGGGCGCAGTATTTT.

This clone is a singleton in its sample. A junction end diverges from the germline sequence, so it may reflect a read error. CDR3 region: CASIPESRTGVLF. For the CDR3, the DNA is TGTGCCAGCATTCCCGAAAGTAGGACAGGGGTCCTCTTC. The V and J genes are TRBV7-9 and TRBJ2-1; TRBD1 aligns across 9 bases. CDR1 is SEHNR and CDR2 is FQNEAQ in the germline V gene (reference sequence). The CDR3 runs to 13 residues.

The V call is TRBV11-2, the J call TRBJ1-6; D is perhaps TRBD1 (5 bases). CDR1 and CDR2 (germline): SGHAT, FQNNGV. This CDR3 comprises 15 residues. Trimming stripped 3 bases from V and 4 bases from J, with 10 bases between. The CDR3 protein is CASSLVKGYNSPLHF. DNA for the CDR3: TGTGCCAGCAGCTTGGTTAAGGGGTATAATTCACCCCTCCACTTT.